The present entry profiles one T cell receptor (beta chain) with its context. Its antigen is undetermined. Despite likely unrecorded immune exposures, the donors were nominally healthy at the time of sampling. The data were obtained in a study of cytomegalovirus exposure and HLA in healthy donors. Study information: As released early, the data held 85 million to 95 million unique TCRs from HLA-typed donors. Study-wide findings and caveats: 150 to 200 TCR beta chains were listed as cytomegalovirus-associated. A few chains linked to CMV were shown in vitro to be specific for CMV antigens.

Germline V gives CDR1 MNHEY, CDR2 SVGAGI. Trimming left V 4 bases short and J 2 bases short, with 6 bases between. This CDR3 is 12 amino acids long. PCR was performed using 60 Vbeta and 13 Jbeta primers. Here immunoSEQ multiplex PCR was the method, and the copy in TCRdb shows in-frame clones only, minus some. In total, the table holds around 50,000 clones. This sequence originates from a woman aged 50 to 60 in good health and CMV-seropositive. The sequenced sample was PBMCs. The gene calls are TRBV6-5 and TRBJ2-7; unclear D gene. The CDR3 DNA reads TGTGCCAGCAGTTCCTTAGCCTACGAGCAGTACTTC. It encodes CASSSLAYEQYF.